Included here is one T cell receptor beta chain sequence, with context. The antigen is not known. This CDR3 is 15 amino acids long. The junction had 9 bases not matched to a gene; V was cut back by 6 bases and J by 10 bases. Germline CDR1 and CDR2: SNHLY and FYNNEI. These data are taken from a study of cytomegalovirus exposure and HLA in healthy donors. Notes on the study in general: Earlier results showed most TCR beta V segments being productive about 90% or about 30% of the time. Presence/absence results assume similar sequencing depth per donor, which may not hold. Many donors shared some public TCRs, even though most TCR sequences were rare.

With 60 Vbeta and 13 Jbeta primers, the PCR was carried out. Sequencing used immunoSEQ multiplex PCR; TCRdb keeps in-frame clones, though not all of them. The sample comprises more than 110,000 clones, about four fifths of which are singletons, and around 4% rests with the top ten. The clonotype was recovered from a man aged 35-49 years in good health and CMV-seropositive. This rearrangement joins TRBV2 to TRBJ1-6; 10 bases map to TRBD1. The material sequenced was PBMCs. The CDR3 sequence is CASREAGTGASPLHF. CDR3 coding DNA: TGTGCCAGCAGAGAGGCCGGGACAGGGGCATCACCCCTCCACTTT.